This T cell receptor (beta chain) came from a study of beta chain features in type 1 diabetes. Findings and caveats of the study: Insertions at VDJ junctions were less frequent in type 1 diabetes patients. These patients also deleted more nucleotides at the same junctions. Unsettled here was the matter of whether HLA type influences TCRB rearrangement.

As concerns this clone: The target antigen is unknown.

Expressed TCRB transcripts were sequenced, since all the RNA that had been isolated was reverse transcribed. The assay was immunoSEQ multiplex PCR, and TCRdb's table has in-frame clones only and misses some. The table has around 430,000 clones, over 25% seen once. V lost 8 bases and J lost 4, with 15 bases in between. This CDR3 contains 14 residues. Per the germline V gene, CDR1 is ENHRY and CDR2 is SYGVKD. There was one heparinised blood draw per donor, averaging around 120 mL. This sequence originates from a man aged 18 to 30 in good health. Sequenced: naive CD4+ T cells from blood. The V call is TRBV10-3, the J call TRBJ2-1; possibly TRBD2 for D (7 bases). Here the CDR3 reads CAICRGEGYNEQFF. Here the CDR3 DNA reads TGTGCCATCTGTAGGGGGGAGGGATACAATGAGCAGTTCTTC.